What follows is one T cell receptor (beta chain) and its context. Its antigen is not known. This CDR3 has 11 residues. The ends were cut back, 4 bases at V and 9 bases at J, with 6 bases in the middle. CDR1 is SEHNR, CDR2 FQNEAQ, per germline (reference sequence). This sample stems from a study of OX40 agonist ivuxolimab in advanced cancers. Study-level background: Patients were given ivuxolimab, an antibody that agonizes OX40 (CD134). Patients got intravenous ivuxolimab at 0.01 to 10 mg/kg every 2 weeks. Prior anti-PD-1, anti-PD-L1 or anti-CTLA-4 therapy did not bar entry, and less than 50% had some. Study results and caveats: Expanded peripheral T cell antigen specificity was not determined.

Generated by immunoSEQ multiplex PCR, the TCRdb table keeps only in-frame clones and is missing some. The repertoire holds tens of thousands of clones, with 88% as singletons. V is TRBV7-9 and J is TRBJ2-2; D is possibly TRBD2 (5 bases). The sequence was obtained from an adult with an advanced solid tumor such as melanoma, head and neck, liver or kidney cancer. The sample in question was CD4+ or CD8+ T cells sorted from blood, obtained in a trial of the OX40 agonist ivuxolimab. The CDR3 nucleotides read TGTGCCAGCAGCTCGGGATGGGAGCTGTTTTTT. This sequence encodes CASSSGWELFF.